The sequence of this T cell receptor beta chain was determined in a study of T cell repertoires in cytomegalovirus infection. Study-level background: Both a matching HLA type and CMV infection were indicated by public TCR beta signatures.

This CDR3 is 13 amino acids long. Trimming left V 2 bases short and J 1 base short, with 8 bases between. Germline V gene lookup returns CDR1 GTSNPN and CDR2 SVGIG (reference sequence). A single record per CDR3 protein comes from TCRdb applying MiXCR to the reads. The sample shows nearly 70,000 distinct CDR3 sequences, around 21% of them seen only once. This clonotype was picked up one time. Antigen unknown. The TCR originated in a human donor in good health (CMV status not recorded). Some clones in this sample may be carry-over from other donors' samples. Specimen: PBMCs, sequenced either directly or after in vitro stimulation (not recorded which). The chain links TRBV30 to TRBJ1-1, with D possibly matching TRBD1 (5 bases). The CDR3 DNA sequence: TGTGCCTGGAGTTCACAGGCGAACACTGAAGCTTTCTTT. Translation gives CAWSSQANTEAFF.